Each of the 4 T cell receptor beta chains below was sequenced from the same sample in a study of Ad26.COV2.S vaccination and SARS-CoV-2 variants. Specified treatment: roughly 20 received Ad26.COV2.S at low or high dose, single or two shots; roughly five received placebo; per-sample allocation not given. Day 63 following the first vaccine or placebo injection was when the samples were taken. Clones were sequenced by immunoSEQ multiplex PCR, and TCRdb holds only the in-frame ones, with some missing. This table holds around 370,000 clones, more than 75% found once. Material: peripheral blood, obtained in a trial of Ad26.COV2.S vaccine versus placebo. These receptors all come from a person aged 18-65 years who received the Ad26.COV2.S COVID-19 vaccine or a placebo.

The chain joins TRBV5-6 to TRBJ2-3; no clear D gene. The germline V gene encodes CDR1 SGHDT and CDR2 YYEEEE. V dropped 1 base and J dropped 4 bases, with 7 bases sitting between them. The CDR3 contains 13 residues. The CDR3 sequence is CASSLRASDTQYF. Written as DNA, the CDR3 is TGTGCCAGCAGCTTGAGGGCCTCAGATACGCAGTATTTT.

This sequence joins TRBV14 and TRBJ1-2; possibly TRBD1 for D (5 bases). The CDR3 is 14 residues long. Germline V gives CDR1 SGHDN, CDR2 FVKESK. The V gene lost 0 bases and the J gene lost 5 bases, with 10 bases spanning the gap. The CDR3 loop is CASSQDQGRYGYTF. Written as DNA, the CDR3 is TGTGCCAGCAGCCAAGATCAGGGACGGTATGGCTACACCTTC.

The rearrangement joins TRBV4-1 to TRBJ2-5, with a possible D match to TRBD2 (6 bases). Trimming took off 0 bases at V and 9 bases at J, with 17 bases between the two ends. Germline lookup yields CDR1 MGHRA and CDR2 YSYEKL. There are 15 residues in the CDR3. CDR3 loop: CASSQEGGLGLAQYF. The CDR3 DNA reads TGCGCCAGCAGCCAAGAGGGAGGACTGGGCCTAGCCCAGTACTTC.

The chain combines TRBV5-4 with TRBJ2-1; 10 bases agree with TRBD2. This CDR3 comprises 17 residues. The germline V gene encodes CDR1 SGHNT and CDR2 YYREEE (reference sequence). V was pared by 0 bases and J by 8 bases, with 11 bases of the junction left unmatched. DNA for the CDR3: TGTGCCAGCAGCTTGGGGGACTTGAGCGGGAGGGTTGATGAGCAGTTCTTC. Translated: CASSLGDLSGRVDEQFF.